The rows below give T cell receptor beta chains drawn from one sample of a study of T cell repertoires in cytomegalovirus infection. TCRdb re-called the reads through MiXCR, storing one row per CDR3 protein. Of roughly 280,000 distinct CDR3 sequences in the sample, around 13% were seen once. The source material was PBMCs. The receptor source for this set is a human donor in good health (CMV status not recorded). Some clones in this sample may be carry-over from other donors' samples. Each CDR3 is given with its conserved first and last residue. A D gene is named only where the DNA matches it firmly. Clone size is given for some rows only: seen once, a few or many times, or a class if the clone is expanded.

length: 13
J: TRBJ2-3
V: TRBV28
size: once
D: -
DNA: TGTGCCAGCAGTTTGGCATACCCAGATACGCAGTATTTT
CDR3: CASSLAYPDTQYF

length: 14
J: TRBJ1-5
V: TRBV6-2/TRBV6-3
size: -
D: -
DNA: TGTGCCAGCAGTTACCAGGGAAGGGATCAGCCCCAGCATTTT
CDR3: CASSYQGRDQPQHF

length: 14
J: TRBJ1-5
V: TRBV10-3
size: few
D: -
DNA: TGTGCCATCAGTGATGGGAGTGGAAATCAGCCCCAGCATTTT
CDR3: CAISDGSGNQPQHF

length: 15
J: TRBJ2-3
V: TRBV7-2
size: many
D: TRBD2
DNA: TGTGCCAGCAGTACTAGCGGGAGTTTGGCAGATACGCAGTATTTT
CDR3: CASSTSGSLADTQYF

length: 18
J: TRBJ2-1
V: TRBV2
size: many
D: TRBD1
DNA: TGTGCCAGCAGCGGGGACAGGGGGCGTAGCGGGAGTAGGGATGAGCAGTTCTTC
CDR3: CASSGDRGRSGSRDEQFF

length: 16
J: TRBJ2-3
V: TRBV19
size: many
D: TRBD2
DNA: TGTGCCAGTAGTCCACGGACTAGCGGGTTGGCGGATACGCAGTATTTT
CDR3: CASSPRTSGLADTQYF

length: 11
J: TRBJ2-1
V: TRBV7-8
size: many
D: -
DNA: TGTGCCAGCAGCTCCGGCGGGGAGCAGTTCTTC
CDR3: CASSSGGEQFF

length: 16
J: TRBJ1-1
V: TRBV5-1
size: few
D: -
DNA: TGCGCCAGCAGCTTGATCTCGGGGCACCCGGGCACTGAAGCTTTCTTT
CDR3: CASSLISGHPGTEAFF

length: 15
J: TRBJ2-2
V: TRBV24-1
size: -
D: TRBD1
DNA: TGTGCCACCAGTGATTGGACAGGGGCCGGCGGGGAGCTGTTTTTT
CDR3: CATSDWTGAGGELFF

length: 12
J: TRBJ1-1
V: TRBV29-1
size: -
D: -
DNA: TGCAGCGGCGGGACCGTGGGCACTGAAGCTTTCTTT
CDR3: CSGGTVGTEAFF

length: 12
J: TRBJ1-5
V: TRBV6-1
size: -
D: -
DNA: TGTACCAGCAGGTGGGACAATCAGCCCCAGCATTTT
CDR3: CTSRWDNQPQHF

length: 14
J: TRBJ2-5
V: TRBV20-1
size: few
D: TRBD2
DNA: TGCAGTGCTAGGCTAGCGGGGGGTGTGGAGACCCAGTACTTC
CDR3: CSARLAGGVETQYF

length: 15
J: TRBJ2-5
V: TRBV7-6
size: many
D: -
DNA: TGTGCCAGCAGCCCCAATGTTGGGGTATTGGAGACCCAGTACTTC
CDR3: CASSPNVGVLETQYF

length: 16
J: TRBJ2-1
V: TRBV7-2
size: many
D: TRBD2
DNA: TGTGCCAGCAGCGGACGGACTAGCGGGAGGTCTAATGAGCAGTTCTTC
CDR3: CASSGRTSGRSNEQFF

length: 12
J: TRBJ2-5
V: TRBV12-3/TRBV12-4
size: many
D: -
DNA: TGTGCCAGCAGCCCCGGGCCGGGGACCCAGTACTTC
CDR3: CASSPGPGTQYF

length: 15
J: TRBJ2-2
V: TRBV28
size: -
D: -
DNA: TGTGCCAGCAGATCTACAGGGGAGGGTACCGGGGAGCTGTTTTTT
CDR3: CASRSTGEGTGELFF

length: 15
J: TRBJ1-5
V: TRBV19
size: few
D: -
DNA: TGTGCCAGTAGTATATCCAGAAGAAGCAATCAGCCCCAGCATTTT
CDR3: CASSISRRSNQPQHF

length: 14
J: TRBJ2-1
V: TRBV2
size: -
D: TRBD2
DNA: TGTGCCAGCAGTGAGAGCGGGAGGGCTTTCGGGCAGTTCTTC
CDR3: CASSESGRAFGQFF

length: 15
J: TRBJ2-5
V: TRBV3-1
size: many
D: -
DNA: TGTGCCAGCAGCCAAGATGGAGGGGGACTGAAGACCCAGTACTTC
CDR3: CASSQDGGGLKTQYF

length: 13
J: TRBJ2-1
V: TRBV7-2
size: -
D: -
DNA: TGTGCCAGCAGCTTAGCCGGAGCAAATGAGCAGTTCTTC
CDR3: CASSLAGANEQFF

length: 13
J: TRBJ1-2
V: TRBV19
size: many
D: -
DNA: TGTGCCAGTAGTATTGGGCCCGGCGATGGCTACACCTTC
CDR3: CASSIGPGDGYTF

length: 17
J: TRBJ1-1
V: TRBV12-3/TRBV12-4
size: many
D: TRBD1
DNA: TGTGCCAGCAGTCGATCCCGGGACAGGTCTGTGAACACTGAAGCTTTCTTT
CDR3: CASSRSRDRSVNTEAFF

length: 20
J: TRBJ2-7
V: TRBV7-8
size: many
D: TRBD2
DNA: TGTGCCAGCAGCTTAGTTTTGGGACTAGCGGGAGCCCAGGGGTCCTACGAGCAGTACTTC
CDR3: CASSLVLGLAGAQGSYEQYF

length: 13
J: TRBJ2-5
V: TRBV7-9
size: few
D: TRBD1
DNA: TGTGCCAGCAGCACAGGGGGCGCGAAGACCCAGTACTTC
CDR3: CASSTGGAKTQYF

length: 17
J: TRBJ2-5
V: TRBV20-1
size: -
D: TRBD2
DNA: TGCAGTGCTAGATCCCTAGCGGGAGGTTGGGGAGGTGAGACCCAGTACTTC
CDR3: CSARSLAGGWGGETQYF

length: 14
J: TRBJ1-2
V: TRBV5-1
size: -
D: -
DNA: TGCGCCAGCAGCTTGGATCGGGGGAACAATGGCTACACCTTC
CDR3: CASSLDRGNNGYTF

length: 15
J: TRBJ2-3
V: TRBV20-1
size: once
D: TRBD2
DNA: TGCAGTGCTAGAGATCCGGCGGGAGTATCAGATACGCAGTATTTT
CDR3: CSARDPAGVSDTQYF

length: 12
J: TRBJ1-1
V: TRBV5-1
size: -
D: -
DNA: TGCGCCAGCAGCGACCGGGGCACTGAAGCTTTCTTT
CDR3: CASSDRGTEAFF

length: 17
J: TRBJ2-7
V: TRBV7-2
size: many
D: -
DNA: TGTGCCAGCAGCTTAGGGGGGGCAGCCTCCTTCGGCTACGAGCAGTACTTC
CDR3: CASSLGGAASFGYEQYF

length: 13
J: TRBJ1-1
V: TRBV5-1
size: many
D: -
DNA: TGCGCCAGCAGCTTGGTCACGAACACTGAAGCTTTCTTT
CDR3: CASSLVTNTEAFF

length: 15
J: TRBJ2-7
V: TRBV6-2/TRBV6-3
size: many
D: -
DNA: TGTGCCAGCACCATACGCGGGGACCCTTCCTACGAGCAGTACTTC
CDR3: CASTIRGDPSYEQYF

length: 16
J: TRBJ1-3
V: TRBV29-1
size: -
D: -
DNA: TGCAGCGTTGAAGATTCAGAAACGGCCTCTGGAAACACCATATATTTT
CDR3: CSVEDSETASGNTIYF

length: 11
J: TRBJ2-7
V: TRBV19
size: -
D: -
DNA: TGTGCCAGTACATTCGGCTACGAGCAGTACTTC
CDR3: CASTFGYEQYF

length: 15
J: TRBJ2-2
V: TRBV7-3
size: many
D: TRBD2
DNA: TGTGCCAGCAGCCTCCTAGCGGTGGCAACCGGGGAGCTGTTTTTT
CDR3: CASSLLAVATGELFF

length: 15
J: TRBJ1-5
V: TRBV4-1
size: -
D: -
DNA: TGCGCCAGCAGCCGCTCGGATTATAGCAATCAGCCCCAGCATTTT
CDR3: CASSRSDYSNQPQHF

length: 14
J: TRBJ2-5
V: TRBV29-1
size: many
D: TRBD2
DNA: TGCAGCGGTCGACTAGCGGGAGCCTGGGAGACCCAGTACTTC
CDR3: CSGRLAGAWETQYF

length: 18
J: TRBJ1-1
V: TRBV11-2
size: many
D: -
DNA: TGTGCCAGCAGCTTTGTGAGCTCCGGGGGGTATATGAACACTGAAGCTTTCTTT
CDR3: CASSFVSSGGYMNTEAFF

length: 11
J: TRBJ1-1
V: TRBV20-1
size: few
D: -
DNA: TGCAGTGCGGGGGGGGGCACTGAAGCTTTCTTT
CDR3: CSAGGGTEAFF

length: 17
J: TRBJ1-1
V: TRBV7-2
size: many
D: -
DNA: TGTGCCAGCAGCTTCGGAGGGGCAGGGTTGAAGAACACTGAAGCTTTCTTT
CDR3: CASSFGGAGLKNTEAFF

length: 15
J: TRBJ2-2
V: TRBV5-6
size: many
D: TRBD1
DNA: TGTGCCAGCAGGACCGGGACAGCCTTGACCGGGGAGCTGTTTTTT
CDR3: CASRTGTALTGELFF

length: 15
J: TRBJ1-5
V: TRBV6-1
size: few
D: -
DNA: TGTGCCAGCAGTGAAGCGCTAGTCAGCAATCAGCCCCAGCATTTT
CDR3: CASSEALVSNQPQHF

length: 13
J: TRBJ2-2
V: TRBV29-1
size: -
D: -
DNA: TGCAGCGTTGATCAAGCGAACACCGGGGAGCTGTTTTTT
CDR3: CSVDQANTGELFF

length: 19
J: TRBJ2-1
V: TRBV6-2/TRBV6-3
size: many
D: TRBD2
DNA: TGTGCCAGCAGCTCCGGGACTAGCGGGAGGGCCCTCCTTTACAATGAGCAGTTCTTC
CDR3: CASSSGTSGRALLYNEQFF

length: 17
J: TRBJ1-1
V: TRBV28
size: many
D: -
DNA: TGTGCCAGCAGCTCGGGAGCAGGCGGCCCTGAGAACACTGAAGCTTTCTTT
CDR3: CASSSGAGGPENTEAFF